This T cell receptor (beta chain) was recorded in a study of T cell repertoires in cytomegalovirus infection. For the study at large: Evidence of both CMV infection and a matching HLA type came from public TCR beta signatures. Broader study findings: Carriers of CMV and the relevant HLA type were discriminated by public TCR beta frequency. Ex vivo, HLA-C-restricted CMV-specific TCR beta clonotypes prevailed over the rest of the response.

Only a few counts were recorded for this clonotype. The antigen remains undetermined. Via MiXCR, TCRdb re-called the reads, giving one row per CDR3 protein. This sample yields under 350,000 distinct CDR3 sequences, of which roughly a tenth are seen a single time; approximately 2.4% belongs to the top ten. Sequencing used PBMCs. This TCR was sampled from a human donor in good health (CMV status not recorded). Some clones in this sample may be carry-over from other donors' samples.

The CDR3, as DNA: TGTGCCAGCTCACACGGGGTGGCGGACGCTAGTACGCAGTATTTT. It codes for CASSHGVADASTQYF. V and J are TRBV18 and TRBJ2-3, with a possible D match to TRBD2 (5 bases). Trimming shortened V by 4 bases and J by 8 bases, and 19 bases separated the two germline ends. Looked up from germline, CDR1 is KGHSH and CDR2 is LQKENI. This CDR3 region has 15 residues.